Following are 8 T cell receptor beta chains from one sample sequenced in a study of chemoradiotherapy in HPV16-positive cancers. Libraries were prepared by immunoSEQ multiplex PCR; TCRdb keeps only in-frame clonotypes and omits some of them. The data hold about 31,000 clones, with roughly 82% observed a single time. The specimen was blood, collected from a patient who underwent chemoradiotherapy. The receptors come from a human donor with HPV-associated anogenital cancer.

The chain uses TRBV6-5 and TRBJ2-2, with D possibly being TRBD1 (5 bases). This CDR3 has 16 residues. V lost 2 bases to trimming and J lost 4 bases, with 14 bases between them. Per germline, CDR1 MNHEY and CDR2 SVGAGI. CDR3 sequence reads: CASSYEPGSGTGELFF. CDR3 DNA sequence: TGTGCCAGCAGTTACGAGCCAGGGTCGGGCACCGGGGAGCTGTTTTTT.

The genes are TRBV7-8 and TRBJ2-6; possible D gene TRBD1, 6 bases. Per germline, CDR1 SGHVS and CDR2 FQNEAQ. CDR3 size: 19 residues. Trimming removed 5 bases from V and 0 bases from J, with 20 bases in between. As DNA, the CDR3 is TGTGCCAGCAGCCCCCGTGGATACAGGGAACTCTCTGGGGCCAACGTCCTGACTTTC. It codes for CASSPRGYRELSGANVLTF.

The chain employs TRBV6-1 and TRBJ1-5; TRBD1 might be the D (6 bases). V lost 7 bases to trimming and J lost 3 bases, with 10 bases between them. The length of the CDR3 is 13 residues. Germline V gene sequence: CDR1 MNHNS, CDR2 SASEGT. CDR3 bases: TGTGCCAGCACTAACAGGGACAATCAGCCCCAGCATTTT. Translated: CASTNRDNQPQHF.

The V call is TRBV10-3, the J call TRBJ2-3; the match to TRBD1 covers 9 bases. The CDR3 loop spans 13 amino acids. Trimming cost V 6 bases and J 6 bases; bases outside gene matches: 4. Germline loops: CDR1 ENHRY, CDR2 SYGVKD. The CDR3 spells CAIRGQGGDTQYF. CDR3 in DNA: TGTGCCATCAGGGGACAGGGCGGGGATACGCAGTATTTT.

V is TRBV7-2 and J is TRBJ1-1; D remains ambiguous. The CDR3 contains 14 residues. Germline lookup yields CDR1 SGHTA and CDR2 FQGNSA. V was pared by 2 bases and J by 1 base, with 8 bases between. CDR3: CASSLSPGNTEAFF. The CDR3 DNA reads TGTGCCAGCAGCTTATCTCCGGGGAACACTGAAGCTTTCTTT.

The chain is built from TRBV7-8 and TRBJ2-5; a possible D gene is TRBD1 (5 bases). The CDR3 runs to 13 residues. The germline V gene encodes CDR1 SGHVS and CDR2 FQNEAQ. V was shortened by 4 bases and J by 3 bases, with 9 bases between the two germline ends. The CDR3 protein is CASSWGREETQYF. In DNA form, the CDR3 reads TGTGCCAGCAGCTGGGGCAGGGAAGAGACCCAGTACTTC.

The chain carries TRBV19 and TRBJ2-2; 7 nucleotides align to TRBD2. The CDR3 has 14 residues. The V gene's germline CDR1 is LNHDA and CDR2 SQIVND (reference sequence). The junction had 3 bases not matched to a gene; V was cut back by 6 bases and J by 2 bases. The CDR3 DNA sequence: TGTGCCAGTAGCGGGGGGAAAAACACCGGGGAGCTGTTTTTT. Encoded protein: CASSGGKNTGELFF.

The chain has TRBV18 and TRBJ2-3; D is unresolved. Germline V CDR1 and CDR2: KGHSH, LQKENI. The ends were cut back, 1 base at V and 6 bases at J, with 14 bases in the middle. The CDR3 is made up of 15 amino acids. CDR3 sequence (DNA): TGTGCCAGCTCACCACGAGTAGGGCAACGTGATACGCAGTATTTT. Translated: CASSPRVGQRDTQYF.